This TCR beta chain was identified in a study of shared clonotypes between healthy human individuals. CDR3 size: 15 residues. V was clipped by 0 bases and J by 4 bases, with 13 bases between them. The germline CDR1 and CDR2 sequences are GTSNPN and SVGIG (reference sequence). Here immunoSEQ multiplex PCR was the method, and the copy in TCRdb shows in-frame clones only, minus some. Here the sample spans around 2.3 million clones, under 97% being singletons. The chain employs TRBV30 and TRBJ2-1; tentative D call: TRBD1 (6 bases). The sequenced sample was naive CD4+ T cells sorted from blood. Subset described: CD45RA+ positively selected. The receptor was isolated from a man aged 18 to 30 in good health. The DNA of the CDR3 is TGTGCCTGGAGTGTTTGGAACAGGGTATACAATGAGCAGTTCTTC. Protein product: CAWSVWNRVYNEQFF.